Given below is one T cell receptor (beta chain) in context. The repertoire was sequenced with immunoSEQ multiplex PCR; TCRdb's copy has only in-frame clones and lacks some. Of roughly 96,000 clones detected, 88% appear once; the ten largest clones hold approximately 6%. This entry belongs to a study of identifying expanded T cells in peripheral blood. The origin of this receptor is a person aged 18 to 75 in good health. Sequencing was performed on blood.

The CDR3 region is CASSQERFTGNTIYF. CDR3 nucleotide sequence: TGCGCCAGCAGCCAAGAGCGGTTTACTGGAAACACCATATATTTT. The chain has TRBV4-3 and TRBJ1-3, with no clear D. The CDR3 totals 15 residues. Trimming took 0 bases from V and 2 from J, leaving 8 bases between them. Germline-derived CDR1 and CDR2 are LGHNA and YSLEER.